Listed here are 29 T cell receptor beta chains from one sample, sequenced in a study of Graves' ophthalmopathy and Graves' hyperthyroidism. Amplifying from RNA transcripts, the study obtained TCR beta CDR3 regions. HTBI primers primed a first-round RT-PCR, and a second-round multiplex PCR followed. One entry per CDR3 protein, called by TCRdb with MiXCR from the multiplex PCR reads. The sample carries about 620,000 distinct CDR3 sequences, 22% recorded once. Material: peripheral blood. These TCRs come from a woman aged 18-29 years with stable Graves' hyperthyroidism. Some clones in this sample may be carry-over from other donors' samples.

This clonotype occurred many times. V and J are TRBV2 and TRBJ1-1; no reliable D call. V was cut by 5 bases and J by 1 base, with 8 bases left in between. The CDR3 is 13 amino acids. Germline V gene data show CDR1 as SNHLY and CDR2 as FYNNEI. CDR3 in amino acids: CASSNDGNTEAFF. The CDR3 DNA is TGTGCCAGCAGTAATGACGGGAACACTGAAGCTTTCTTT.

The sample holds many counts of this clonotype. The chain has TRBV2 and TRBJ2-2; no clear D gene. CDR1 and CDR2 (germline): SNHLY, FYNNEI. The V end was cut by 8 bases, the J end by 1 base, with 8 bases between. The CDR3 covers 13 residues. The CDR3 here is CASSEQNTGELFF. DNA for the CDR3: TGTGCCAGCTCCGAACAGAACACCGGGGAGCTGTTTTTT.

The sample holds many counts of this clonotype. This rearrangement joins TRBV12-3 or TRBV12-4 to TRBJ1-2; 11 bases map to TRBD1. The CDR3 sequence is 15 residues long. With V trimmed by 5 bases and J by 4 bases, 6 bases remained unmatched. The CDR3 sequence: CASSRTGGSSYGYTF. CDR3 nucleotides: TGTGCCAGCAGTCGGACAGGGGGCAGTAGCTATGGCTACACCTTC.

V gene TRBV12-3 or TRBV12-4 combines with J gene TRBJ2-7; maybe TRBD1 (6 bases). V was cut by 5 bases and J by 7 bases, with 24 bases left in between. This CDR3 is built from 16 residues. CDR3 region: CASSPTPGTTGSEQYF. The CDR3 DNA is TGTGCCAGCAGTCCTACTCCCGGGACAACGGGATCTGAGCAGTACTTC.

The table lists this clonotype with a few counts. This chain joins TRBV2 and TRBJ2-7; 10 bases match TRBD1. The germline V gene encodes CDR1 SNHLY and CDR2 FYNNEI. The CDR3 runs 14 residues. Trimming removed 9 bases from V and 1 base from J; junction bases left unmatched: 6. The CDR3 nucleotides are TGTGCCAGGGGACCGGGACAGGGGTCCTACGAGCAGTACTTC. It codes for CARGPGQGSYEQYF.

This clonotype was seen repeatedly, ten times or more. The chain couples TRBV7-9 to TRBJ1-1; D unresolved. The CDR3 is made up of 14 amino acids. Per germline, CDR1 SEHNR and CDR2 FQNEAQ (reference sequence). Trimming left V 2 bases short and J 4 bases short, with 11 bases between. CDR3 region: CASSLSGDSTEAFF. The DNA of the CDR3 is TGTGCCAGCAGCTTATCTGGAGATAGCACTGAAGCTTTCTTT.

In this sample, this clonotype turned up once. The chain is built from TRBV6-5 and TRBJ2-7; possibly TRBD1 for D (5 bases). The CDR3 has 12 amino acids. Trimming pared 4 bases from V and 5 bases from J, leaving 9 bases between. Germline CDR1 reads MNHEY; CDR2 reads SVGAGI. This chain's CDR3 is CASSSQENEQYF. The CDR3 bases are TGTGCCAGCAGTTCACAGGAAAACGAGCAGTACTTC.

Many counts were recorded for this clonotype. CDR3 sequence reads: CASGQGKETQYF. The CDR3 DNA reads TGTGCCAGCGGACAGGGTAAAGAGACCCAGTACTTC. The chain has TRBV28 and TRBJ2-5; 8 nucleotides line up with TRBD1. This CDR3 is 12 amino acids long. Trimming at V came to 8 bases and at J to 3 bases, leaving 2 bases not matched to a gene. Germline CDR1 and CDR2: MDHEN and SYDVKM.

This clonotype occurred a few times. V usage is TRBV27 and J usage is TRBJ2-6; D is undetermined. The CDR3 has 14 amino acids. The V end lost 8 bases, the J end lost 7 bases, and 15 bases lay between the germline ends. Germline lookup yields CDR1 MNHEY and CDR2 SMNVEV (reference sequence). The CDR3 nucleotides are TGTGCCAGCGGATCCTTCGCTCGAGCCAACGTCCTGACTTTC. As protein: CASGSFARANVLTF.

The table lists this clonotype with many counts. This chain links TRBV19 with TRBJ2-6, with 16 bases lining up with TRBD2. Germline lookup yields CDR1 LNHDA and CDR2 SQIVND (reference sequence). V lost 4 bases and J lost 2; bases outside the gene matches: 5. The CDR3 extends over 19 amino acids. The CDR3 sequence is CASSTGLAGGPPGANVLTF. In DNA, the CDR3 is TGTGCCAGTAGTACGGGACTAGCGGGAGGGCCACCTGGGGCCAACGTCCTGACTTTC.

This clonotype was observed a handful of times. This chain uses TRBV6-2 or TRBV6-3 with TRBJ1-1; no firm D call. V lost 8 bases and J 1 base, leaving 14 bases between the germline ends. The CDR3 loop spans 14 amino acids. Looked up from germline, CDR1 is MNHEY and CDR2 is SVGEGT. CDR3 in amino acids: CASLAIDWNTEAFF. The CDR3 DNA sequence: TGTGCCAGCCTGGCGATTGATTGGAACACTGAAGCTTTCTTT.

This clonotype showed up many times. The chain uses TRBV19 and TRBJ1-1; D remains unclear. V was trimmed by 0 bases and J by 1 base, leaving 9 bases between them. The germline gives CDR1 LNHDA, CDR2 SQIVND (reference sequence). The CDR3 loop spans 15 amino acids. CDR3 residues: CASSIDPRGNTEAFF. CDR3 nucleotides: TGTGCCAGTAGTATAGATCCTCGAGGGAACACTGAAGCTTTCTTT.

The chain joins TRBV29-1 to TRBJ1-1, with unresolved D. Germline loops: CDR1 SQVTM, CDR2 ANQGSEA. This CDR3 has 13 residues. The V and J ends lost 5 bases and 3 bases respectively, with 13 bases between them. CDR3 sequence reads: CSVRTPRYTEAFF. The CDR3 bases are TGCAGCGTTAGGACCCCTCGGTACACTGAAGCTTTCTTT.

This chain links TRBV12-3 or TRBV12-4 with TRBJ2-7; 13 bases match TRBD2. V was pared by 5 bases and J by 3 bases, with 7 bases of the junction left unmatched. CDR3 length equals 16 residues. Here the CDR3 reads CASSQWTSGGHYEQYF. Here the CDR3 DNA reads TGTGCCAGCAGTCAGTGGACTAGCGGGGGACACTACGAGCAGTACTTC.

At least ten counts were recorded for this clonotype. The V and J genes are TRBV7-8 and TRBJ2-5; 7 nucleotides agree with TRBD2. Losses at the gene ends were 5 bases for V and 4 bases for J; bases not matched to a gene: 10. The CDR3 is 15 residues long. Germline-derived CDR1 and CDR2 are SGHVS and FQNEAQ. The CDR3 bases are TGTGCCAGCAGCGGGGGGGGAGGGGAAGGAGAGACCCAGTACTTC. Protein product: CASSGGGGEGETQYF.

For this clonotype: This may be a read error: a much more frequent sequence differs by one nucleotide. This chain connects TRBV6-1 to TRBJ2-2; 7 nucleotides agree with TRBD1. In germline, CDR1 is MNHNS, CDR2 SASEGT. The CDR3 runs to 15 residues. Losses at the gene ends were 7 bases for V and 9 bases for J; bases not matched to a gene: 14. CDR3 region: CASTPSQGWPRELFF. DNA of the CDR3: TGTGCCAGCACCCCTTCACAGGGGTGGCCCCGGGAGCTGTTTTTT.

This clonotype was counted ten times or more. The V and J genes are TRBV20-1 and TRBJ1-1, with 10 bases matching TRBD1. V was clipped by 6 bases and J by 5 bases; unmatched bases: 9. Looked up from germline, CDR1 is DFQATT and CDR2 is SNEGSKA (reference sequence). The CDR3 loop spans 14 amino acids. The CDR3 sequence: CSAIHGTGETEAFF. The CDR3 DNA follows: TGCAGTGCGATTCACGGGACAGGGGAAACTGAAGCTTTCTTT.

A few counts support this clonotype. V is TRBV6-5 and J is TRBJ2-2; TRBD1 might be the D (6 bases). The V and J ends lost 5 bases and 0 bases respectively, with 10 bases between them. Germline CDR1 reads MNHEY; CDR2 reads SVGAGI. The CDR3 runs to 15 residues. The CDR3 reads CASSHRVANTGELFF. The CDR3 coding sequence is TGTGCCAGCAGTCACAGGGTAGCGAACACCGGGGAGCTGTTTTTT.

This clonotype was observed at least ten times. This chain uses TRBV30 with TRBJ1-1; tentative D call: TRBD1 (5 bases). Germline loops: CDR1 GTSNPN, CDR2 SVGIG (reference sequence). Trimming removed 2 bases at V and 5 bases at J, with 15 bases between. The CDR3 sequence is 14 residues long. CDR3 residues: CAWSRGGWGTEAFF. The CDR3 nucleotides read TGTGCCTGGAGTCGGGGAGGATGGGGGACTGAAGCTTTCTTT.

This clonotype has ten or more counts. The J gene is TRBJ2-2, the V gene TRBV28; weak D call: TRBD2 (6 bases). The CDR3 loop spans 15 amino acids. In germline, CDR1 is MDHEN, CDR2 SYDVKM. Trimming pared 2 bases from V and 5 bases from J, leaving 12 bases between. The CDR3 here is CASSLRGRRTGELFF. In DNA, the CDR3 is TGTGCCAGCAGTTTACGGGGGAGGAGGACCGGGGAGCTGTTTTTT.

The chain's CDR3 is CASSLAAGVTEAFF. The CDR3 DNA is TGTGCCAGCAGTTTGGCGGCAGGCGTAACTGAAGCTTTCTTT. This sequence joins TRBV28 and TRBJ1-1; D call uncertain. CDR1 is MDHEN and CDR2 is SYDVKM in the germline V gene. V lost 3 bases and J lost 5, with 13 bases in between. The CDR3 loop spans 14 amino acids.

V is TRBV6-1 and J is TRBJ2-2, with D perhaps matching TRBD1 or TRBD2 (5 bases each). V was pared by 6 bases and J by 3 bases, with 14 bases between. Germline V lookup: CDR1 MNHNS, CDR2 SASEGT. The CDR3 spans 15 residues. In DNA form, the CDR3 reads TGTGCCAGCAGCGGGGCAGGGTTGGACACCGGGGAGCTGTTTTTT. Translated: CASSGAGLDTGELFF.

At least ten counts were recorded for this clonotype. The gene calls are TRBV6-2 or TRBV6-3 and TRBJ2-7; 7 bases fit TRBD1. Germline assignment: CDR1 MNHEY and CDR2 SVGEGT. The CDR3 contains 13 residues. J gave up 4 bases and V 6 bases, and 6 bases lay outside the gene matches. The CDR3 DNA reads TGTGCCAGCAGCCAGACAGGGCTTTACGAGCAGTACTTC. Encoded protein: CASSQTGLYEQYF.

This clonotype was observed at least ten times. The chain uses TRBV12-3 or TRBV12-4 and TRBJ1-2; unclear D gene. CDR3 length equals 13 residues. The V gene lost 8 bases and the J gene lost 5 bases, with 15 bases spanning the gap. CDR3 DNA: TGTGCCAGCGGTCGGAGGACGGGATATGGCTACACCTTC. It is translated as CASGRRTGYGYTF.

This clonotype was observed many times. The chain employs TRBV19 and TRBJ1-6; D unclear. In germline, CDR1 is LNHDA, CDR2 SQIVND (reference sequence). CDR3 size: 15 residues. Trimming removed 2 bases from V and 0 bases from J, with 5 bases in between. The chain's CDR3 is CASSIPSSYNSPLHF. The CDR3 DNA follows: TGTGCCAGTAGTATACCGAGCTCCTATAATTCACCCCTCCACTTT.

This clonotype was seen a few times. One end of the junction is discordant with germline, which a read error may explain. The gene calls are TRBV27 and TRBJ2-7; weak D call: TRBD2 (5 bases). The CDR3 has 15 amino acids. Germline lookup yields CDR1 MNHEY and CDR2 SMNVEV (reference sequence). The CDR3 nucleotides read TGTGCAAGCAGGTTGCGGAGCGGTTTCTCCTACGAGCAGTACTTC. It codes for CASRLRSGFSYEQYF.

With regard to this clonotype: A much larger clonotype is one base distant, so this may be a read error. The CDR3 end shows no conserved phenylalanine or tryptophan, and so a read error is likely. The gene calls are TRBV6-1 and TRBJ2-6; D remains ambiguous. Germline V lookup: CDR1 MNHNS, CDR2 SASEGT. Trimming took 7 bases from V and 8 from J, leaving 15 bases between them. This CDR3 spans 14 amino acids. The CDR3 DNA sequence: TGTGCCAGCATGGCCCCTCTGGGGACCAACGTCCTGACTGTC. Translating it yields CASMAPLGTNVLTV.

The CDR3 DNA sequence: TGTGCCTGGAGTATACGGTCAACGGGTGTGAATGGCTACACCTTC. Its protein product is CAWSIRSTGVNGYTF. The J gene is TRBJ1-2, the V gene TRBV30; D is unclear. Trimming took 2 bases from V and 6 from J, leaving 19 bases between them. CDR1 is GTSNPN and CDR2 is SVGIG in the germline V gene (reference sequence). This CDR3 comprises 15 residues. The full variable domain, in which reference TRBV30 and TRBJ1-2 provide the parts outside the CDR3, is SQTIHQWPATLVQPVGSPLSLECTVEGTSNPNLYWYRQAAGRGLQLLFYSVGIGQISSEVPQNLSASRPQDRQFILSSKKLLLSDSGFYLCAWSIRSTGVNGYTFGSGTRLTVV.

The gene calls are TRBV12-5 and TRBJ2-5; possibly TRBD1 or TRBD2 for D (5 bases each). CDR3 length: 15 residues. The germline V and J ends were trimmed by 3 bases and 1 base, with 12 bases remaining between them. Germline lookup yields CDR1 LGHNT and CDR2 FRNRAP. CDR3 DNA: TGTGCTAGTGGTTTTCCAGGGACGGCCCAAGAGACCCAGTACTTC. It is translated as CASGFPGTAQETQYF.